This TCR beta chain was documented in a study of technical replicates of blood from a few donors. V was shortened by 5 bases and J by 4 bases, with 11 bases between the two germline ends. The germline gives CDR1 MGHRA, CDR2 YSYEKL. CDR3 length equals 13 residues. The assay was immunoSEQ multiplex PCR, and TCRdb's table has in-frame clones only and misses some. This table has roughly 13,000 clones, roughly 83% appearing once. J is TRBJ1-1 and V is TRBV4-1, with D maybe TRBD1 (6 bases). This TCR came from a human donor in good health. Specimen: PBMCs. Here the CDR3 DNA reads TGCGCCAGCAGCTATGGACAGATCACTGAAGCTTTCTTT. This codes for CASSYGQITEAFF.